Following are 26 T cell receptor beta chains from one sample sequenced in a study of blood T cell repertoires in COVID-19. The method was immunoSEQ multiplex PCR; TCRdb's version includes in-frame clones alone and lacks a portion of them. Here the sample spans 300,000 to 350,000 clones, more than 90% being singletons. The sequenced sample consisted of PBMCs or T cells enriched from blood (not recorded which). These receptors all come from a woman aged 25 to 39 who had been exposed to COVID-19.

The V gene is TRBV28, the J gene TRBJ2-3, with a tentative D call TRBD1 (6 bases). V lost 6 bases, J lost 5 bases, and 9 bases lay in between. Germline assignment: CDR1 MDHEN and CDR2 SYDVKM. The CDR3 sequence is 12 residues long. The CDR3 region is CASRLTGDTQYF. For the CDR3, the DNA is TGTGCCAGCAGACTGACAGGAGATACGCAGTATTTT. Full variable domain (rest looked up from reference TRBV28 and TRBJ2-3): DVKVTQSSRYLVKRTGEKVFLECVQDMDHENMFWYRQDPGLGLRLIYFSYDVKMKEKGDIPEGYSVSREKKERFSLILESASTNQTSMYLCASRLTGDTQYFGPGTRLTVL.

This chain uses TRBV20-1 with TRBJ1-2; weak D call: TRBD1 (6 bases). Germline V lookup: CDR1 DFQATT, CDR2 SNEGSKA (reference sequence). Trimming shortened V by 5 bases and J by 3 bases, and 7 bases separated the two germline ends. The CDR3 runs to 11 residues. The CDR3 loop is CSAYRDYGYTF. DNA of the CDR3: TGCAGTGCTTACAGGGACTATGGCTACACCTTC.

The chain links TRBV4-2 to TRBJ1-2; TRBD1 is a possible D gene (5 bases). Germline V CDR1 and CDR2: LGHNA, YNFKEQ. Trimming removed 4 bases at V and 8 bases at J, with 23 bases between. This CDR3 spans 16 amino acids. The CDR3 protein is CASSRPDLYTWGGYTF. The CDR3 coding sequence is TGTGCCAGCAGCCGACCCGACCTATATACCTGGGGCGGCTACACCTTC.

The chain joins TRBV7-9 to TRBJ1-5; D is undetermined. Trimming removed 5 bases from V and 9 bases from J, with 11 bases in between. Germline CDR1 reads SEHNR; CDR2 reads FQNEAQ (reference sequence). There are 12 residues in the CDR3. The CDR3 bases are TGTGCCAGCAGCGATTCCGAGCTGCCCCAGCATTTT. Translating gives CASSDSELPQHF.

The chain combines TRBV6-4 with TRBJ1-2; D is possibly TRBD1 (6 bases). Per germline, CDR1 MRHNA and CDR2 SNTAGT. V lost 2 bases and J 8 bases, leaving 18 bases between the germline ends. This CDR3 has 15 residues. CDR3 DNA: TGTGCCAGCAGTGACACCCACAGGGCCCCAGCGGGCTACACCTTC. Its translation is CASSDTHRAPAGYTF.

This clone has only one observation. This chain uses TRBV5-6 with TRBJ1-3; maybe TRBD1 (6 bases). In germline, CDR1 is SGHDT, CDR2 YYEEEE. This CDR3 region has 16 residues. The V end lost 0 bases, the J end lost 0 bases, and 10 bases lay between the germline ends. Here the CDR3 DNA reads TGTGCCAGCAGCTTGGCGGGGGGGCCCTCTGGAAACACCATATATTTT. Translation gives CASSLAGGPSGNTIYF.

V gene TRBV9 combines with J gene TRBJ1-2; unclear D gene. This CDR3 spans 15 amino acids. Looked up from germline, CDR1 is SGDLS and CDR2 is YYNGEE. The V gene lost 0 bases and the J gene lost 5 bases, with 14 bases spanning the gap. The CDR3 bases are TGTGCCAGCAGCGTAGGGGAGGGTGGAGGGTATGGCTACACCTTC. Amino acids: CASSVGEGGGYGYTF.

The CDR3 nucleotides are TGTGCCAGCAGTTACCCAGGGGTTAGATACACCGGGGAGCTGTTTTTT. Translated: CASSYPGVRYTGELFF. The rearrangement joins TRBV6-2 or TRBV6-3 to TRBJ2-2, with TRBD1 as a possible D gene (6 bases). The CDR3 covers 16 residues. With 2 bases removed from V and 3 bases from J, the gap between germline ends came to 13 bases. Per the germline V gene, CDR1 is MNHEY and CDR2 is SVGEGT.

The chain links TRBV10-3 to TRBJ1-6; D might be TRBD1 (5 bases). The CDR3 spans 13 residues. CDR1 is ENHRY and CDR2 is SYGVKD in the germline V gene. V was clipped by 6 bases and J by 6 bases, with 9 bases between them. CDR3 region: CAIRTEFNSPLHF. In DNA form, the CDR3 reads TGTGCCATCAGGACAGAGTTTAATTCACCCCTCCACTTT.

This sequence joins TRBV11-2 and TRBJ1-1; tentative D call: TRBD1 (6 bases). This CDR3 comprises 16 residues. Trimming pared 5 bases from V and 5 bases from J, leaving 21 bases between. The germline CDR1 and CDR2 sequences are SGHAT and FQNNGV. The chain's CDR3 is CASSPRRGGLRTEAFF. CDR3 DNA: TGTGCCAGCAGCCCTCGGCGCGGGGGGCTAAGGACTGAAGCTTTCTTT.

V gene TRBV7-6 combines with J gene TRBJ1-5; TRBD1 aligns across 10 bases. The junction had 7 bases not matched to a gene; V was cut back by 4 bases and J by 7 bases. CDR1 and CDR2 (germline): SGHVS, FNYEAQ. The CDR3 has 15 residues. The CDR3 DNA sequence: TGTGCCAGCAGCTCAGGGACAGGGGTGGGGCAGCCCCAGCATTTT. Protein: CASSSGTGVGQPQHF.

The J gene is TRBJ1-3, the V gene TRBV6-5, with D tentatively TRBD1 (5 bases). The V end lost 2 bases, the J end lost 4 bases, and 9 bases lay between the germline ends. The CDR3 runs to 14 residues. The germline CDR1 and CDR2 sequences are MNHEY and SVGAGI. In nucleotides, the CDR3 is TGTGCCAGCAGTTACGGGCAGGGAGGAAACACCATATATTTT. Amino acids: CASSYGQGGNTIYF.

This clone was detected only a few times. The rearrangement uses TRBV7-2 and TRBJ1-2, with 10 bases identical to TRBD1. Trimming at V came to 5 bases and at J to 2 bases, leaving 2 bases not matched to a gene. The CDR3 is 14 amino acids. Looked up from germline, CDR1 is SGHTA and CDR2 is FQGNSA. The CDR3 spells CASSDRGQNYGYTF. CDR3 nucleotides: TGTGCCAGCAGCGACAGGGGGCAGAACTATGGCTACACCTTC.

The chain employs TRBV4-3 and TRBJ1-1; TRBD1 is a possible D gene (6 bases). The CDR3 is made up of 15 amino acids. The V gene's germline CDR1 is LGHNA and CDR2 YSLEER. Deletions cut 0 bases from V and 4 bases from J, with 12 bases between. The CDR3: CASSQDIQGGTEAFF. CDR3 bases: TGCGCCAGCAGCCAAGACATTCAAGGGGGCACTGAAGCTTTCTTT.

The chain carries TRBV24-1 and TRBJ1-4; D possibly corresponds to TRBD1 (5 bases). V lost 5 bases and J lost 16, with 19 bases in between. The CDR3 totals 13 residues. Germline loops: CDR1 KGHDR, CDR2 SFDVKD. The CDR3 here is CATSGGTPSKRFF. Here the CDR3 DNA reads TGTGCCACCAGTGGAGGGACTCCTTCTAAAAGGTTTTTT.

This chain uses TRBV6-5 with TRBJ2-7; a weak D match, TRBD1 (5 bases). The CDR3 is 14 amino acids. The germline V gene encodes CDR1 MNHEY and CDR2 SVGAGI. The ends were cut back, 1 base at V and 5 bases at J, with 12 bases in the middle. The CDR3 DNA follows: TGTGCCAGCAGTTACTTAGCAGGGTCGGACGAGCAGTACTTC. Its translation: CASSYLAGSDEQYF.

The genes are TRBV7-2 and TRBJ1-2, with 8 bases that match TRBD1. CDR1 and CDR2 (germline): SGHTA, FQGNSA. The CDR3 consists of 15 residues. V was clipped by 5 bases and J by 5 bases; unmatched bases: 10. As DNA, the CDR3 is TGTGCCAGCAGCGCGCAGCCCAGGGGGCATTATGGCTACACCTTC. Protein: CASSAQPRGHYGYTF.

V is TRBV7-9 and J is TRBJ2-5; tentatively, D is TRBD2 (5 bases). From germline, CDR1 is SEHNR and CDR2 FQNEAQ (reference sequence). The CDR3 length is 13 residues. The ends were cut back, 5 bases at V and 5 bases at J, with 12 bases in the middle. The CDR3 region is CASSGLGRETQYF. The CDR3 DNA is TGTGCCAGCAGCGGACTCGGACGGGAGACCCAGTACTTC.

The chain joins TRBV30 to TRBJ2-7; perhaps TRBD1 as D (6 bases). The V and J ends lost 2 bases and 2 bases respectively, with 16 bases between them. Germline assignment: CDR1 GTSNPN and CDR2 SVGIG (reference sequence). The CDR3 runs 15 residues. The CDR3 protein is CAWSRPGTLAYEQYF. The CDR3 DNA is TGTGCCTGGAGTCGCCCCGGGACACTCGCCTACGAGCAGTACTTC. The full variable domain, rest sourced from reference TRBV30 and TRBJ2-7, is SQTIHQWPATLVQPVGSPLSLECTVEGTSNPNLYWYRQAAGRGLQLLFYSVGIGQISSEVPQNLSASRPQDRQFILSSKKLLLSDSGFYLCAWSRPGTLAYEQYFGPGTRLTVT.

This rearrangement joins TRBV12-5 to TRBJ2-5; 10 nucleotides match TRBD1. This CDR3 contains 17 residues. Germline CDR1 reads LGHNT; CDR2 reads FRNRAP. Unmatched junction bases numbered 15, after V lost 6 bases and J lost 5 bases. The CDR3 DNA reads as TGTGCTAGTGGCCAGAACCTTGGGACAGGGGTTTTCGAGACCCAGTACTTC. This sequence encodes CASGQNLGTGVFETQYF.

The chain has TRBV5-6 and TRBJ2-3; 7 bases map to TRBD1. The length of the CDR3 is 15 residues. The junction had 5 bases not matched to a gene; V was cut back by 1 base and J by 3 bases. Germline V gene data show CDR1 as SGHDT and CDR2 as YYEEEE. CDR3 sequence: CASSLFTRGTDTQYF. The CDR3 DNA sequence: TGTGCCAGCAGCTTGTTTACCAGGGGGACAGATACGCAGTATTTT.

The chain is built from TRBV19 and TRBJ1-1; D is perhaps TRBD1 (6 bases). V was trimmed by 6 bases and J by 4 bases, leaving 12 bases between them. Germline CDR1 is LNHDA and CDR2 is SQIVND (reference sequence). This CDR3 is built from 13 residues. CDR3 in DNA: TGTGCCAGTAGATTTACAGGGATCACTGAAGCTTTCTTT. Its translation: CASRFTGITEAFF.

The chain links TRBV11-1 to TRBJ1-1; D call uncertain. The CDR3 has 14 residues. Trimming pared 5 bases from V and 3 bases from J, leaving 13 bases between. Germline CDR1 is SGHAT and CDR2 is FQDESV (reference sequence). The chain's CDR3 is CASSLDREDTEAFF. CDR3 nucleotide sequence: TGTGCCAGCAGCCTAGACCGGGAGGACACTGAAGCTTTCTTT.

This chain links TRBV10-3 with TRBJ2-7; the D is unclear. The CDR3 sequence is 13 residues long. Germline-derived CDR1 and CDR2 are ENHRY and SYGVKD. With 2 bases removed from V and 2 bases from J, the gap between germline ends came to 7 bases. CDR3 protein: CAISEVPAYEQYF. CDR3 nucleotide sequence: TGTGCCATCAGTGAGGTCCCAGCCTACGAGCAGTACTTC.

CDR3 in DNA: TGCGCCAGCAGCGTGGGACAGAGAGTCTATGGCTACACCTTC. Protein sequence: CASSVGQRVYGYTF. The chain uses TRBV10-2 and TRBJ1-2; TRBD1 matches 7 bases. J lost 4 bases, V lost 6 bases, and 8 bases had no gene match. CDR1 is WSHSY and CDR2 is SAAADI in the germline V gene. There are 14 residues in the CDR3.

J is TRBJ2-7 and V is TRBV7-6; no definite D call. Trimming removed 5 bases from V and 3 bases from J, with 8 bases in between. This CDR3 has 12 amino acids. The germline gives CDR1 SGHVS, CDR2 FNYEAQ. CDR3 nucleotide sequence: TGTGCCAGCAGCCTAAACAGCTACGAGCAGTACTTC. Its protein product is CASSLNSYEQYF. Full variable domain (remainder filled in from reference TRBV7-6 and TRBJ2-7): GAGVSQSPRYKVTKRGQDVALRCDPISGHVSLYWYRQALGQGPEFLTYFNYEAQQDKSGLPNDRFSAERPEGSISTLTIQRTEQRDSAMYRCASSLNSYEQYFGPGTRLTVT.